Shown below are 15 T cell receptor beta chains from a single sample sequenced in a study of cytomegalovirus exposure and HLA in healthy donors. The PCR contained 60 Vbeta and 13 Jbeta primers. Here immunoSEQ multiplex PCR was the method, and the copy in TCRdb shows in-frame clones only, minus some. Here the sample table reports about 140,000 clones. Source material: PBMCs. The receptors stem from a woman aged 18 to 35 in good health and CMV-seronegative.

V is TRBV5-6 and J is TRBJ2-1; D possibly corresponds to TRBD2 (5 bases). V lost 2 bases to trimming and J lost 2 bases, with 14 bases between them. The V gene's germline CDR1 is SGHDT and CDR2 YYEEEE. The CDR3 contains 16 residues. In DNA form, the CDR3 reads TGTGCCAGCAGCTTACTAGATCCGACGCCCTACAATGAGCAGTTCTTC. Encoded protein: CASSLLDPTPYNEQFF.

The CDR3 coding sequence is TGTGCCAGCAGCTTAGAGGGGGGACAGGGGGCCGCTTTCTTT. Translating it yields CASSLEGGQGAAFF. V gene TRBV11-1 combines with J gene TRBJ1-1, with 12 bases identical to TRBD1. V lost 1 base, J lost 11 bases, and 5 bases stayed unmatched. Germline V CDR1 and CDR2: SGHAT, FQDESV (reference sequence). The CDR3 contains 14 residues.

The gene calls are TRBV6-5 and TRBJ1-5, with no clear D. The V gene lost 6 bases and the J gene lost 7 bases, with 10 bases spanning the gap. The germline CDR1 and CDR2 sequences are MNHEY and SVGAGI. The CDR3 contains 12 residues. As DNA, the CDR3 is TGTGCCAGCAGCCCGCTCGGGCAGCCCCAGCATTTT. Its protein product is CASSPLGQPQHF.

This chain joins TRBV6-5 and TRBJ2-1, with 9 bases that match TRBD2. Germline values: CDR1 MNHEY, CDR2 SVGAGI. J lost 6 bases, V lost 0 bases, and 6 bases had no gene match. This CDR3 has 16 amino acids. The CDR3 here is CASSYSRSGSGNEQFF. The CDR3 DNA reads TGTGCCAGCAGTTACTCGCGTAGCGGGAGTGGCAATGAGCAGTTCTTC.

The chain couples TRBV2 to TRBJ1-1; D gene unclear. V was cut by 1 base and J by 1 base, with 7 bases left in between. Germline CDR1 reads SNHLY; CDR2 reads FYNNEI. The CDR3 loop spans 14 amino acids. DNA for the CDR3: TGTGCCAGCAGTGAAGAGGCGGCGAACACTGAAGCTTTCTTT. Translated, it gives CASSEEAANTEAFF.

The chain uses TRBV19 and TRBJ1-2, with D possibly TRBD1 on 6 matching bases. Per the germline V gene, CDR1 is LNHDA and CDR2 is SQIVND (reference sequence). V lost 5 bases and J lost 3, with 16 bases in between. This CDR3 spans 15 amino acids. The CDR3 here is CASSSRTGSDYGYTF. CDR3 nucleotides: TGTGCCAGTAGTTCCCGCACAGGGTCGGACTATGGCTACACCTTC.

The chain recombines TRBV30 with TRBJ2-7, with D possibly TRBD2 on 5 matching bases. CDR1 is GTSNPN, CDR2 SVGIG, per germline (reference sequence). Trimming pared 3 bases from V and 6 bases from J, leaving 12 bases between. The CDR3 length is 12 residues. The CDR3 DNA sequence: TGTGCCTGGAGCGCCGCCGGGATCGAGCAGTACGTC. Its protein product is CAWSAAGIEQYV.

This chain uses TRBV4-3 with TRBJ1-2; 9 bases align to TRBD1. The CDR3 extends over 16 amino acids. Per germline, CDR1 LGHNA and CDR2 YSLEER. V shed 1 base, J shed 8 bases, and the junction held 11 bases outside the gene matches. The CDR3 is CASSQVRTGASWGYTF. In DNA, the CDR3 is TGCGCCAGCAGCCAAGTAAGGACAGGGGCAAGCTGGGGCTACACCTTC.

The V and J genes are TRBV4-3 and TRBJ1-1, with D maybe TRBD1 (6 bases). Between the trimmed V and J ends, which lost 1 base and 0 bases, there was a span of 9 bases. The CDR3 contains 15 residues. The V gene's germline CDR1 is LGHNA and CDR2 YSLEER. The CDR3 spells CASSQVDSVNTEAFF. Here the CDR3 DNA reads TGCGCCAGCAGCCAAGTGGACAGCGTGAACACTGAAGCTTTCTTT.

V is TRBV18 and J is TRBJ2-3; 7 bases fit TRBD2. This CDR3 region has 16 residues. V trimming: 3 bases; J trimming: 3 bases; junction bases outside the gene matches: 9. Per the germline V gene, CDR1 is KGHSH and CDR2 is LQKENI. This chain's CDR3 is CASSPPIGGGTDTQYF. CDR3 sequence (DNA): TGTGCCAGCTCACCCCCGATCGGGGGAGGGACAGATACGCAGTATTTT.

The chain recombines TRBV5-6 with TRBJ2-5; D gene ambiguous. Germline-derived CDR1 and CDR2 are SGHDT and YYEEEE. V was pared by 2 bases and J by 0 bases, with 5 bases between. This CDR3 contains 13 residues. This CDR3 is CASSFADQETQYF. For the CDR3, the DNA is TGTGCCAGCAGCTTCGCGGACCAAGAGACCCAGTACTTC.

The rearrangement links TRBV15 to TRBJ1-1, with D perhaps matching TRBD1 (5 bases). Germline V lookup: CDR1 LNHNV, CDR2 YYDKDF (reference sequence). Trimming took 3 bases from V and 4 from J, leaving 15 bases between them. The CDR3 sequence is 15 residues long. The CDR3 DNA is TGTGCCACCAGCAGGGTTCGGGGGGGGGTCACTGAAGCTTTCTTT. It yields the protein CATSRVRGGVTEAFF.

The gene calls are TRBV10-3 and TRBJ2-5; TRBD2 agrees at 11 bases. The DNA matches TRBJ2-7 better at its end, which makes the J call doubtful. Germline V lookup: CDR1 ENHRY, CDR2 SYGVKD. This CDR3 is 17 amino acids long. The CDR3 loop is CAISESRSGRASYEQYF. Written as DNA, the CDR3 is TGTGCCATCAGTGAGTCGCGTAGCGGGAGGGCCTCCTACGAGCAGTACTTC.

This chain connects TRBV11-2 to TRBJ2-7; 8 nucleotides align to TRBD2. The V segment lost 0 bases and the J segment 4 bases; nucleotides outside the gene matches: 8. There are 16 residues in the CDR3. The germline V gene encodes CDR1 SGHAT and CDR2 FQNNGV. CDR3 amino acids: CASSLEVSGILYEQYF. CDR3 in DNA: TGTGCCAGCAGCTTAGAGGTTAGCGGGATACTGTACGAGCAGTACTTC.

This chain connects TRBV19 to TRBJ2-2; possible D gene TRBD2, 5 bases. There are 14 residues in the CDR3. Germline CDR1 and CDR2: LNHDA and SQIVND (reference sequence). Trimming stripped 2 bases from V and 3 bases from J, with 7 bases between. The DNA for the CDR3 is TGTGCCAGTAGTATACGGCGGGACACCGGGGAGCTGTTTTTT. Its translation is CASSIRRDTGELFF.